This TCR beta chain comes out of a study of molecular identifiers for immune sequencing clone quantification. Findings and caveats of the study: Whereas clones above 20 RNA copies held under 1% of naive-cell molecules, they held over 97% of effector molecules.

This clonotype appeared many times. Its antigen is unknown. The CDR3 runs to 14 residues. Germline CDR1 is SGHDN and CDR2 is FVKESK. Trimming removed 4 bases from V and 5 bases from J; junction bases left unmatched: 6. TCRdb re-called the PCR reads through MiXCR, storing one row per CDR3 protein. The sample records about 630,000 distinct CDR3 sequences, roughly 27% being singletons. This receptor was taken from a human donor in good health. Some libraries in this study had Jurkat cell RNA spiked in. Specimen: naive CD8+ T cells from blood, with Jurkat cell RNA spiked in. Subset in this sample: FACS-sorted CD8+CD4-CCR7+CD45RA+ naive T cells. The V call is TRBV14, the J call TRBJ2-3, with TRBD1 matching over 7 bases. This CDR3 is CASSRRDSLDTQYF. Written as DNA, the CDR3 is TGTGCCAGCAGCCGCCGGGACAGTTTAGATACGCAGTATTTT.